These 28 T cell receptor beta chains originate from one sample sequenced in a study of a mutant IDH1 vaccine in newly diagnosed glioma. Time point given: baseline, week 1 (first vaccination visit). Treatment in this sample: pre-vaccination baseline after standard-of-care therapy. The data were produced by immunoSEQ multiplex PCR, yet TCRdb's version contains in-frame clones alone and is incomplete. This sample has roughly 41,000 clones, with over 85% found just once. The source material was PBMCs, sampled from a glioma patient treated with radiotherapy, temozolomide or both. The receptors here all came from a young man with glioma.

The V and J genes are TRBV5-6 and TRBJ2-1; 8 nucleotides agree with TRBD1. J lost 5 bases, V lost 3 bases, and 7 bases had no gene match. There are 15 residues in the CDR3. Germline CDR1 SGHDT, CDR2 YYEEEE. The CDR3 nucleotides read TGTGCCAGCAGCTCCCGACAGGGGTTGGACAATGAGCAGTTCTTC. This gives the protein CASSSRQGLDNEQFF. Supplemented by reference TRBV5-6 and TRBJ2-1, the full variable domain reads DAGVTQSPTHLIKTRGQQVTLRCSPKSGHDTVSWYQQALGQGPQFIFQYYEEEERQRGNFPDRFSGHQFPNYSSELNVNALLLGDSALYLCASSSRQGLDNEQFFGPGTRLTVL.

This chain joins TRBV30 and TRBJ1-3, with D tentatively TRBD1 (6 bases). The CDR3 extends over 17 amino acids. Between the trimmed V and J ends, which lost 0 bases and 0 bases, there was a span of 15 bases. Germline V CDR1 and CDR2: GTSNPN, SVGIG (reference sequence). CDR3 protein: CAWSVGGGSFSGNTIYF. The CDR3 DNA follows: TGTGCCTGGAGTGTAGGGGGGGGGAGTTTCTCTGGAAACACCATATATTTT.

The CDR3 spells CASSPSGGLGYTF. The CDR3 DNA reads TGCGCCAGCAGCCCATCAGGGGGCCTTGGCTACACCTTC. The rearrangement uses TRBV5-1 and TRBJ1-2; TRBD1 matches 8 bases. This CDR3 is built from 13 residues. V was clipped by 4 bases and J by 7 bases; unmatched bases: 6. CDR1 is SGHRS and CDR2 is YFSETQ in the germline V gene.

This chain joins TRBV5-1 and TRBJ2-7, with D possibly called TRBD1 or TRBD2 (5 bases each). The germline V gene encodes CDR1 SGHRS and CDR2 YFSETQ. The CDR3 contains 15 residues. Between the trimmed V and J ends, which lost 1 base and 1 base, there was a span of 12 bases. The CDR3 DNA sequence: TGCGCCAGCAGCTTGAGTGGGACGGCGTCCTACGAGCAGTACTTC. Its translation: CASSLSGTASYEQYF.

The V and J genes are TRBV7-2 and TRBJ2-7; D unresolved. CDR1 and CDR2 from the germline V gene are SGHTA and FQGNSA. The CDR3 runs 12 residues. V lost 6 bases, J lost 6 bases, and 12 bases lay in between. DNA of the CDR3: TGTGCCAGCAGTTTACCTCCGGCCGAGCAGTACTTC. Amino acid sequence: CASSLPPAEQYF.

CDR3 bases: TGTGCCAGCAGCGTAGTAGAGGGTAGGACTGAAGCTTTCTTT. Translating gives CASSVVEGRTEAFF. J is TRBJ1-1 and V is TRBV9; the D is unclear. The CDR3 sequence is 14 residues long. CDR1 is SGDLS and CDR2 is YYNGEE in the germline V gene. V lost 0 bases and J lost 5, with 11 bases in between.

The rearrangement joins TRBV30 to TRBJ1-1; D remains unclear. Germline-derived CDR1 and CDR2 are GTSNPN and SVGIG (reference sequence). This CDR3 region has 13 residues. V was trimmed by 3 bases and J by 4 bases, leaving 12 bases between them. CDR3 region: CAWSAMEVTEAFF. CDR3 in DNA: TGTGCCTGGAGCGCAATGGAAGTCACTGAAGCTTTCTTT.

The chain has TRBV5-6 and TRBJ1-1, with D possibly being TRBD1 (6 bases). V gave up 3 bases and J gave up 0 bases, with 12 bases separating them. The CDR3 contains 15 residues. CDR1 SGHDT and CDR2 YYEEEE come from the germline V gene. CDR3 loop: CASSSVQGMNTEAFF. The CDR3 region has the DNA TGTGCCAGCAGCTCCGTACAGGGAATGAACACTGAAGCTTTCTTT.

The chain has TRBV7-6 and TRBJ1-1; TRBD1 is a possible D gene (5 bases). CDR3 length: 17 amino acids. Germline V gene lookup returns CDR1 SGHVS and CDR2 FNYEAQ. Trimming cost V 5 bases and J 1 base, with 20 bases left between them. CDR3 sequence (DNA): TGTGCCAGCAGCCCCCAGGGAGGGATGGCTGAGAACACTGAAGCTTTCTTT. Its translation is CASSPQGGMAENTEAFF.

V usage is TRBV6-5 and J usage is TRBJ1-2; unclear D gene. The V end lost 8 bases, the J end lost 1 base, and 11 bases lay between the germline ends. The CDR3 sequence is 13 residues long. CDR1 is MNHEY, CDR2 SVGAGI, per germline. Here the CDR3 reads CASVQMLNYGYTF. The CDR3 region has the DNA TGTGCCAGCGTCCAGATGCTTAACTATGGCTACACCTTC.

The genes are TRBV18 and TRBJ2-3; 7 bases line up with TRBD2. The CDR3 totals 13 residues. The V and J ends lost 6 bases and 3 bases, in that order; junction bases with no gene match: 3. Germline CDR1 and CDR2: KGHSH and LQKENI. Here the CDR3 reads CASSGLDTDTQYF. As DNA, the CDR3 is TGTGCCAGCTCCGGACTAGATACAGATACGCAGTATTTT.

The CDR3: CASSFGTSGDNEQFF. The CDR3 DNA sequence: TGTGCCAGCAGCTTTGGGACTAGCGGGGACAATGAGCAGTTCTTC. The chain joins TRBV7-9 to TRBJ2-1; 13 positions agree with TRBD2. The CDR3 spans 15 residues. CDR1 SEHNR and CDR2 FQNEAQ come from the germline V gene (reference sequence). V was pared by 3 bases and J by 5 bases, with 1 base of the junction left unmatched.

The genes are TRBV15 and TRBJ2-7, with 11 bases that match TRBD2. Trimming took 3 bases from V and 4 from J; bases not matched to a gene: 11. The germline CDR1 and CDR2 sequences are LNHNV and YYDKDF (reference sequence). This CDR3 contains 17 residues. CDR3 loop: CATSRDLLAGEFYEQYF. DNA of the CDR3: TGTGCCACCAGCAGGGATCTACTAGCGGGGGAATTTTACGAGCAGTACTTC.

This sequence joins TRBV7-9 and TRBJ2-7; no definite D call. Germline CDR1 SEHNR, CDR2 FQNEAQ (reference sequence). V gave up 5 bases and J gave up 2 bases, with 10 bases separating them. This CDR3 is built from 13 residues. The CDR3 sequence: CASSAGLAYEQYF. The CDR3 coding sequence is TGTGCCAGCAGCGCTGGGCTCGCCTACGAGCAGTACTTC.

V is TRBV25-1 and J is TRBJ1-1, with 7 bases fitting TRBD1. The CDR3 totals 15 residues. The V gene's germline CDR1 is MGHDK and CDR2 SYGVNS. With V trimmed by 4 bases and J by 0 bases, 5 bases remained unmatched. In nucleotides, the CDR3 is TGTGCCAGCAGTGCGACAGGGAGCATGAACACTGAAGCTTTCTTT. It yields the protein CASSATGSMNTEAFF.

This chain uses TRBV28 with TRBJ2-7, with 8 bases identical to TRBD2. Trimming took 6 bases from V and 4 from J; bases not matched to a gene: 8. The CDR3 loop spans 14 amino acids. The germline V gene encodes CDR1 MDHEN and CDR2 SYDVKM. The CDR3 nucleotides read TGTGCCAGCAGCGGGGGGGGAACGGTATACGAGCAGTACTTC. Its protein is CASSGGGTVYEQYF.

The CDR3 spells CASSQDGGTSYEQYF. CDR3 bases: TGCGCCAGCAGCCAAGATGGAGGGACTAGCTACGAGCAGTACTTC. The gene calls are TRBV4-3 and TRBJ2-7; 8 bases line up with TRBD2. Unmatched junction bases numbered 4, after V lost 0 bases and J lost 3 bases. This CDR3 spans 15 amino acids. Germline CDR1 and CDR2: LGHNA and YSLEER.

The V call is TRBV6-1, the J call TRBJ1-3; 8 bases fit TRBD1. J gave up 4 bases and V 2 bases, and 7 bases lay outside the gene matches. Germline V gene sequence: CDR1 MNHNS, CDR2 SASEGT. The CDR3 spans 16 residues. CDR3 protein: CASSERAGGFGNTIYF. The CDR3 DNA follows: TGTGCCAGCAGTGAACGGGCAGGGGGCTTCGGAAACACCATATATTTT.

This rearrangement joins TRBV29-1 to TRBJ2-1; 14 bases align to TRBD2. Germline trimming cut 2 bases from V and 3 bases from J; bases unmatched to any gene: 6. Germline CDR1 reads SQVTM; CDR2 reads ANQGSEA. This CDR3 is 17 amino acids long. The CDR3 DNA sequence: TGCAGCGTTGAATGGGGACTAGCGGGAGCTAACTACAATGAGCAGTTCTTC. Protein: CSVEWGLAGANYNEQFF.

This clone was picked up one time. This rearrangement joins TRBV30 to TRBJ2-3, with 11 bases lining up with TRBD2. Germline values: CDR1 GTSNPN, CDR2 SVGIG (reference sequence). Trimming cost V 0 bases and J 6 bases; bases outside gene matches: 20. This CDR3 contains 20 residues. The CDR3 DNA follows: TGTGCCTGGAGTGTAAGCGAGGTTCTAGCGGGAGGCTCTGGGTTGGATACGCAGTATTTT. Its translation: CAWSVSEVLAGGSGLDTQYF.

A note on this clone: Other nucleotide sequences in the sample specify the same CDR3. The genes are TRBV4-3 and TRBJ1-5; D gene uncertain. The CDR3 covers 14 residues. Deletions cut 3 bases from V and 3 bases from J, with 9 bases between. Germline loops: CDR1 LGHNA, CDR2 YSLEER. This CDR3 reads CASSQDQTNQPQHF. In nucleotides, the CDR3 is TGCGCCAGCAGCCAGGATCAAACCAATCAGCCCCAGCATTTT.

This sequence joins TRBV29-1 and TRBJ2-3; 8 bases align to TRBD1. Germline V gives CDR1 SQVTM, CDR2 ANQGSEA. Trimming took 1 base from V and 6 from J; bases not matched to a gene: 6. The CDR3 is 14 amino acids. The CDR3 sequence is CSVEGRGRPDTQYF. CDR3 DNA: TGCAGCGTTGAAGGCAGGGGGCGCCCCGATACGCAGTATTTT.

This clone was seen only once. The rearrangement joins TRBV7-2 to TRBJ1-5, with unresolved D. This CDR3 spans 15 amino acids. CDR1 and CDR2 (germline): SGHTA, FQGNSA. Trimming cost V 5 bases and J 0 bases, with 11 bases left between them. Written as DNA, the CDR3 is TGTGCCAGCAGCCCGGACGGGTATAGCAATCAGCCCCAGCATTTT. Protein product: CASSPDGYSNQPQHF. Combining the CDR3 with reference TRBV7-2 and TRBJ1-5 gives the whole variable domain GAGVSQSPSNKVTEKGKDVELRCDPISGHTALYWYRQSLGQGLEFLIYFQGNSAPDKSGLPSDRFSAERTGGSVSTLTIQRTQQEDSAVYLCASSPDGYSNQPQHFGDGTRLSIL.

With respect to this clone: The conserved phenylalanine or tryptophan normally closing the CDR3 is absent here, so this likely arose from a read error. No DNA is shown, since the ends of the CDR3 on it are uncertain; the CDR3 is the one TCRdb lists. This chain links TRBV6-1 with TRBJ1-2. Germline CDR1 is MNHNS and CDR2 is SASEGT. The CDR3 is made up of 10 amino acids, end residues included. The CDR3 region is CASTLRGLQE.

Comment on this clone: A junction end diverges from the germline sequence, so it may reflect a read error. The chain carries TRBV13 and TRBJ2-1; D remains unclear. This CDR3 has 11 amino acids. Germline lookup yields CDR1 PRHDT and CDR2 FYEKMQ (reference sequence). CDR3 sequence (DNA): TGTGCCAGCAGCTTCTCCGGATGGCAGATCTTC. It translates to CASSFSGWQIF.

The rearrangement joins TRBV11-1 to TRBJ1-1; D not certain. The V end lost 6 bases, the J end lost 3 bases, and 14 bases lay between the germline ends. Germline values: CDR1 SGHAT, CDR2 FQDESV (reference sequence). This CDR3 has 14 amino acids. CDR3 sequence: CASRPLQRHTEAFF. In DNA form, the CDR3 reads TGTGCCAGCAGACCACTCCAGCGGCACACTGAAGCTTTCTTT.

This clone was observed a single time. The chain has TRBV28 and TRBJ2-2; 7 nucleotides align to TRBD2. Germline V gives CDR1 MDHEN, CDR2 SYDVKM. The CDR3 totals 16 residues. V lost 6 bases and J lost 7; bases outside the gene matches: 14. Written as DNA, the CDR3 is TGTGCCAGCAGCCCGCTGGGGGGGAGGGCTTTCGGGGAGCTGTTTTTT. This sequence encodes CASSPLGGRAFGELFF.

In this sample, this clone turned up once. This chain links TRBV6-1 with TRBJ1-1; D is ambiguous. Per the germline V gene, CDR1 is MNHNS and CDR2 is SASEGT. This CDR3 has 11 residues. The germline V and J ends were trimmed by 7 bases and 8 bases, with 11 bases remaining between them. CDR3 sequence reads: CASNLHKEAFF. CDR3 bases: TGTGCCAGCAACTTACACAAGGAAGCTTTCTTT.